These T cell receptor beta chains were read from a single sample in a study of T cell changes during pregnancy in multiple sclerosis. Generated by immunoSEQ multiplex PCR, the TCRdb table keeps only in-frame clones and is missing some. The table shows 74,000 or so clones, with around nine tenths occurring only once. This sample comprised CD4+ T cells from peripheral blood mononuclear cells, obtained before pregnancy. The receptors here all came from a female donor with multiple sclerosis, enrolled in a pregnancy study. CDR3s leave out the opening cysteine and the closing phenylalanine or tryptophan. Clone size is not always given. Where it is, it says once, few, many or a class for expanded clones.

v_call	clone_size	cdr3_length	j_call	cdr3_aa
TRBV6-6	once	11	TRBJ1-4	ASSYRGNEKLF
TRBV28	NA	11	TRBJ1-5	ASWGQGNQPQH
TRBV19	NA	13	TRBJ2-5	ASSPGTSGQETQY
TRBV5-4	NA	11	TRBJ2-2	ASSGALRGELF
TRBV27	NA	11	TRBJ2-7	ASRGLAKYEQY
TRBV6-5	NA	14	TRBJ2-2	ASSYRGGPLTGELF
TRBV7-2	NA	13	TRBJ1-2	ASSLAVTDNYGYT
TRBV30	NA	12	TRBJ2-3	AWSVRGGSDTQY
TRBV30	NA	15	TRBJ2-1	AWVRGPPGINYNEQF
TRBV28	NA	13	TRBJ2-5	ASSLSRTAPRTQY
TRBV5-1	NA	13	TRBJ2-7	ASSLAGGTIYEQY
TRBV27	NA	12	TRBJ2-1	ASSSKGARDEQF
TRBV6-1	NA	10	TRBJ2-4	ASSEPRGQGC
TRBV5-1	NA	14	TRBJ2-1	ASLSTGLAGRTEQF